This is a list of T cell receptor beta chains from one sample in a study of cytomegalovirus exposure and HLA in healthy donors. Assay used: immunoSEQ multiplex PCR; TCRdb lists only in-frame clones, some missing. Counted here are around 120,000 clones, about 75% occurring once; the ten biggest clones make up around 28%. Material: PBMCs. These receptors originate from a man aged 60 to 75 in good health and CMV-seropositive. The CDR3 runs from the conserved cysteine through the conserved F or W. The D gene is left open where the match is weak. Some rows have no size entry. The others give once, few or many, or a class for an expanded clone.

TRBD1 TRBJ1-2 . TRBV28 CASSLLGTVWGYTF TGTGCCAGCAGCCTCCTCGGGACAGTTTGGGGCTACACCTTC
TRBD2 TRBJ2-7 . TRBV28 CASRRWTSGSFPYEQYF TGTGCCAGCAGACGCTGGACTAGCGGGAGTTTTCCCTACGAGCAGTACTTC
. TRBJ2-1 . TRBV30 CAWSVRKSTQGEQFF TGTGCCTGGAGTGTACGTAAGTCGACACAAGGTGAGCAGTTCTTC
. TRBJ2-2 . TRBV5-6 CASSLGQVVTGELFF TGTGCCAGCAGCTTGGGGCAGGTTGTGACCGGGGAGCTGTTTTTT
. TRBJ1-1 . TRBV10-3 CAIRPGPQTEAFF TGTGCCATCAGGCCGGGTCCGCAGACTGAAGCTTTCTTT
. TRBJ1-4 . TRBV28 CASSSYRVKSNEKLFF TGTGCCAGCAGTTCATACAGGGTTAAGAGTAATGAAAAACTGTTTTTT
. TRBJ1-1 . TRBV27 CASSLVRQGAGEAFF TGTGCCAGCAGTTTAGTGCGGCAGGGCGCCGGGGAAGCTTTCTTT
. TRBJ1-5 . TRBV6-1 CASSENPRAGNQPQHF TGTGCCAGCAGTGAAAACCCCAGGGCCGGCAATCAGCCCCAGCATTTT
. TRBJ1-1 . TRBV5-1 CASSVQVMNTEAFF TGCGCCAGCAGCGTACAGGTCATGAACACTGAAGCTTTCTTT
TRBD1 TRBJ1-2 few TRBV6-1 CASLRGQETYGYTF TGTGCCAGCTTGCGGGGACAGGAGACCTATGGCTACACCTTC
. TRBJ1-1 . TRBV2 CASRPGQEAFF TGTGCCAGCAGACCGGGACAAGAAGCTTTCTTT
TRBD2 TRBJ2-3 few TRBV5-4 CASSQDRGGEGSGTQYF TGTGCCAGCAGCCAAGATAGAGGAGGGGAGGGAAGTGGTACGCAGTATTTT
TRBD1 TRBJ2-2 . TRBV19 CASSRSGTGATGELFF TGTGCCAGTAGCCGATCCGGGACAGGGGCCACCGGGGAGCTGTTTTTT
. TRBJ2-1 . TRBV2 CARKDLSSYNEQFF TGTGCCCGCAAGGACTTGAGCTCCTACAATGAGCAGTTCTTC
. TRBJ1-3 . TRBV10-3 CAISVLGQPGNTIYF TGTGCCATCAGTGTCTTGGGACAACCTGGAAACACCATATATTTT
. TRBJ2-7 . TRBV27 CASSLYKGAGTSYEQYF TGTGCCAGCAGTTTATACAAAGGGGCAGGGACTTCCTACGAGCAGTACTTC
TRBD1 TRBJ2-3 . TRBV27 CASSSKLEQGPGTDTQYF TGTGCCAGCAGTTCAAAATTAGAACAGGGGCCGGGGACAGATACGCAGTATTTT
TRBD2 TRBJ2-1 . TRBV7-3 CASSPRNPGGYNEQFF TGTGCCAGCAGCCCGCGCAACCCGGGAGGATACAATGAGCAGTTCTTC
TRBD2 TRBJ2-6 . TRBV5-4 CASSWGGNGANVLTF TGTGCCAGCAGCTGGGGGGGAAACGGGGCCAACGTCCTGACTTTC
TRBD1 TRBJ2-1 . TRBV7-9 CASSSPGTETYNEQFF TGTGCCAGCAGCTCACCCGGGACAGAGACCTACAATGAGCAGTTCTTC